The 32 T cell receptor beta chains below come from one sample, sequenced in a study of CD8 T cells in Susac syndrome. With random hexamers, roughly 0.5 to 1 ug RNA was reverse transcribed. From the immunoSEQ multiplex PCR reads, TCRdb called clonotypes with MiXCR, one entry per CDR3 protein. The sample has 180,000 or so distinct CDR3 sequences, roughly 96% seen once. Input material: CD4+ T cells from PBMCs. Source of these receptors: a human donor with multiple sclerosis.

This chain links TRBV20-1 with TRBJ2-5; no clear D. Per the germline V gene, CDR1 is DFQATT and CDR2 is SNEGSKA (reference sequence). V dropped 3 bases and J dropped 5 bases, with 7 bases sitting between them. CDR3 length: 11 amino acids. The CDR3 sequence: CSASRSETQYF. The CDR3, as DNA: TGCAGTGCTAGTCGGTCGGAGACCCAGTACTTC.

This sequence joins TRBV2 and TRBJ1-1; D gene ambiguous. This CDR3 has 12 residues. The germline V gene has CDR1 SNHLY and CDR2 FYNNEI. Trimming removed 7 bases from V and 3 bases from J, with 9 bases in between. The CDR3 is CASNSGYTEAFF. The CDR3 region has the DNA TGTGCCAGCAATTCGGGGTACACTGAAGCTTTCTTT.

V gene TRBV5-5 combines with J gene TRBJ2-7; unclear D gene. The CDR3 has 13 residues. The germline V gene encodes CDR1 SGHKS and CDR2 YYEKEE (reference sequence). V dropped 4 bases and J dropped 2 bases, with 10 bases sitting between them. Here the CDR3 DNA reads TGTGCCAGCAGCCCCGGACGTGCCTACGAGCAGTACTTC. Amino acids: CASSPGRAYEQYF.

The chain combines TRBV12-3 or TRBV12-4 with TRBJ2-3; D not certain. The ends were cut back, 2 bases at V and 7 bases at J, with 7 bases in the middle. The CDR3 length is 12 residues. CDR3 amino acids: CASSLQRHTQYF. CDR3 coding DNA: TGTGCCAGCAGTTTACAGCGACATACGCAGTATTTT.

This sequence joins TRBV3-1 and TRBJ2-2, with TRBD1 as a possible D gene (5 bases). Trimming removed 7 bases at V and 6 bases at J, with 12 bases between. Germline V gene sequence: CDR1 LGHDT, CDR2 YNNKEL (reference sequence). The CDR3 totals 13 residues. The CDR3 protein is CASKPGYPGELFF. The CDR3 coding sequence is TGTGCCAGCAAACCAGGGTACCCCGGGGAGCTGTTTTTT.

The chain recombines TRBV24-1 with TRBJ2-3; D remains ambiguous. Trimming stripped 0 bases from V and 4 bases from J, with 4 bases between. From germline, CDR1 is KGHDR and CDR2 SFDVKD. The CDR3 has 13 amino acids. The CDR3 reads CATSDLLSDTQYF. The CDR3 region has the DNA TGTGCCACCAGTGATTTGTTATCAGATACGCAGTATTTT.

This clonotype was observed a single time. The chain links TRBV6-5 to TRBJ2-6; possible D gene TRBD1, 6 bases. CDR1 is MNHEY, CDR2 SVGAGI, per germline. The V gene lost 6 bases and the J gene lost 1 base, with 10 bases spanning the gap. This CDR3 is 15 amino acids long. The CDR3 DNA is TGTGCCAGCAGCGGAGGACAGTCTGGGGCCAACGTCCTGACTTTC. Amino acids: CASSGGQSGANVLTF.

A single count supports this clonotype. The final CDR3 position lacks the conserved phenylalanine or tryptophan, pointing to a likely read error. The rearrangement uses TRBV29-1 and TRBJ1-1; no definite D call. The CDR3 contains 10 residues. CDR1 SQVTM and CDR2 ANQGSEA come from the germline V gene. Trimming stripped 6 bases from V and 5 bases from J, with 7 bases between. Written as DNA, the CDR3 is TGCAGCGTGAGGTATACTGAAGCTTTCCTT. This translates into CSVRYTEAFL.

In regard to this clonotype: One end of the junction varies from germline; a read error may be responsible. The chain has TRBV27 and TRBJ2-5; 11 positions match TRBD2. CDR3 length equals 15 residues. Germline CDR1 is MNHEY and CDR2 is SMNVEV (reference sequence). Here the CDR3 DNA reads TGTGCCAGCAGTTTAGAAGGACTAGCGGGCCTCAACCCTCACTTC. It specifies CASSLEGLAGLNPHF.

The chain combines TRBV12-3 or TRBV12-4 with TRBJ2-3; the D gene could be TRBD1 or TRBD2 (5 bases each). V lost 6 bases and J 8 bases, leaving 15 bases between the germline ends. CDR3 length equals 13 residues. Here the CDR3 DNA reads TGTGCCAGCAGCTCAGGGAGCCCTTCTACGCAGTATTTT. Translated, it gives CASSSGSPSTQYF.

The chain links TRBV20-1 to TRBJ2-1; TRBD2 aligns across 9 bases. Germline loops: CDR1 DFQATT, CDR2 SNEGSKA (reference sequence). Trimming cost V 1 base and J 5 bases; bases outside gene matches: 6. The CDR3 has 15 residues. CDR3 region: CSARGIAGANNEQFF. CDR3 DNA: TGCAGTGCTAGAGGCATAGCGGGGGCGAACAATGAGCAGTTCTTC.

The chain combines TRBV20-1 with TRBJ2-3; 7 nucleotides line up with TRBD2. Losses at the gene ends were 4 bases for V and 0 bases for J; bases not matched to a gene: 4. CDR1 is DFQATT, CDR2 SNEGSKA, per germline (reference sequence). CDR3 length equals 14 residues. The CDR3 spells CSAMGRGSTDTQYF. In nucleotides, the CDR3 is TGCAGTGCTATGGGGCGGGGGAGCACAGATACGCAGTATTTT.

The chain employs TRBV6-5 and TRBJ1-2; D is undetermined. The CDR3 consists of 13 residues. Germline V gene data show CDR1 as MNHEY and CDR2 as SVGAGI. Trimming pared 3 bases from V and 3 bases from J, leaving 8 bases between. CDR3 sequence reads: CASSYGRDYGYTF. The CDR3 bases are TGTGCCAGCAGTTATGGGCGGGACTATGGCTACACCTTC.

V gene TRBV7-3 combines with J gene TRBJ2-3; TRBD2 agrees at 7 bases. In germline, CDR1 is SGHTA, CDR2 FQGTGA. This CDR3 has 12 amino acids. V was pared by 6 bases and J by 6 bases, with 3 bases of the junction left unmatched. This chain's CDR3 is CASSSLADTQYF. The CDR3 DNA reads TGTGCCAGCAGTTCACTAGCGGATACGCAGTATTTT. The whole variable domain, filled in from reference TRBV7-3 and TRBJ2-3, reads GAGVSQTPSNKVTEKGKYVELRCDPISGHTALYWYRQSLGQGPEFLIYFQGTGAADDSGLPNDRFFAVRPEGSVSTLKIQRTERGDSAVYLCASSSLADTQYFGPGTRLTVL.

Turning to this clonotype: A junction end diverges from the germline sequence, so it may reflect a read error. The chain recombines TRBV5-1 with TRBJ2-5; D could derive from TRBD1 or TRBD2 (5 bases each). The CDR3 contains 14 residues. Germline CDR1 is SGHRS and CDR2 is YFSETQ. In DNA, the CDR3 is TGTGCCAGCAGCCTTGGGACCGTTCAAGAGACCCAGTACTTC. This translates into CASSLGTVQETQYF.

J is TRBJ2-2 and V is TRBV3-1, with D perhaps matching TRBD2 (5 bases). The V end lost 4 bases, the J end lost 6 bases, and 12 bases lay between the germline ends. The CDR3 runs 14 residues. Germline values: CDR1 LGHDT, CDR2 YNNKEL (reference sequence). In nucleotides, the CDR3 is TGTGCCAGCAGCCCGGGGTCTCGGGCCGGGGAGCTGTTTTTT. The encoded protein is CASSPGSRAGELFF.

The CDR3 DNA reads as TGTGCCAGCAGACGACAGGGTAAGAACACTGAAGCTTTCTTT. Its protein product is CASRRQGKNTEAFF. This chain connects TRBV27 to TRBJ1-1, with TRBD1 matching 7 bases. The CDR3 covers 14 residues. The germline V gene encodes CDR1 MNHEY and CDR2 SMNVEV (reference sequence). J lost 1 base, V lost 6 bases, and 5 bases had no gene match.

The rearrangement uses TRBV12-3 or TRBV12-4 and TRBJ1-2; tentatively, D is TRBD1 (5 bases). V lost 9 bases and J 8 bases, leaving 13 bases between the germline ends. The CDR3 contains 11 residues. Here the CDR3 DNA reads TGTGCCAGTGGGGAGGGGCGAGGCTACACCTTC. Its translation is CASGEGRGYTF.

The chain joins TRBV18 to TRBJ1-4, with D tentatively TRBD1 (6 bases). Germline V lookup: CDR1 KGHSH, CDR2 LQKENI. The length of the CDR3 is 13 residues. V was clipped by 0 bases and J by 8 bases, with 7 bases between them. The chain's CDR3 is CASSPPGQEKLFF. DNA of the CDR3: TGTGCCAGCTCACCACCGGGACAAGAAAAACTGTTTTTT.

The rearrangement uses TRBV29-1 and TRBJ1-1, with TRBD1 identical over 7 bases. V was pared by 4 bases and J by 6 bases, with 14 bases of the junction left unmatched. The CDR3 contains 15 residues. Germline CDR1 is SQVTM and CDR2 is ANQGSEA. The CDR3 DNA is TGCAGCGTTGGCCCCGGACAGGCGGAGGCCTCTGAAGCTTTCTTT. This translates into CSVGPGQAEASEAFF.

DNA for the CDR3: TGTGCCACCCGGGGACTAGCGGAAAGTGAGCAGTTCTTC. This gives the protein CATRGLAESEQFF. The chain has TRBV2 and TRBJ2-1; 11 bases are shared with TRBD2. Trimming cost V 10 bases and J 9 bases; bases outside gene matches: 8. The CDR3 runs 13 residues. The germline CDR1 and CDR2 sequences are SNHLY and FYNNEI. Full variable domain (remainder filled in from reference TRBV2 and TRBJ2-1): EPEVTQTPSHQVTQMGQEVILRCVPISNHLYFYWYRQILGQKVEFLVSFYNNEISEKSEIFDDQFSVERPDGSNFTLKIRSTKLEDSAMYFCATRGLAESEQFFGPGTRLTVL.

The chain combines TRBV20-1 with TRBJ1-4, with D perhaps TRBD1 (5 bases). Germline CDR1 is DFQATT and CDR2 is SNEGSKA (reference sequence). This CDR3 spans 14 amino acids. Trimming pared 5 bases from V and 8 bases from J, leaving 18 bases between. CDR3 in DNA: TGCAGTGCTCAACCAGGGAATGGGAGAGAAAAACTGTTTTTT. Its protein is CSAQPGNGREKLFF.

The V and J genes are TRBV9 and TRBJ2-3; 11 bases match TRBD2. V dropped 3 bases and J dropped 6; count of bases not matched to a gene: 6. There are 15 residues in the CDR3. The germline V gene encodes CDR1 SGDLS and CDR2 YYNGEE. CDR3: CASSALAGGPDTQYF. CDR3 in DNA: TGTGCCAGCAGCGCCCTAGCGGGAGGCCCGGATACGCAGTATTTT.

The chain combines TRBV27 with TRBJ2-1; 9 nucleotides line up with TRBD2. The V gene's germline CDR1 is MNHEY and CDR2 SMNVEV (reference sequence). V lost 3 bases, J lost 5 bases, and 11 bases stayed unmatched. This CDR3 spans 17 amino acids. For the CDR3, the DNA is TGTGCCAGCAGTTTCGGCGGGAGGGAAAGGAGGAACAATGAGCAGTTCTTC. This gives the protein CASSFGGRERRNNEQFF.

The rearrangement joins TRBV20-1 to TRBJ2-1; TRBD1 aligns across 7 bases. CDR1 and CDR2 (germline): DFQATT, SNEGSKA (reference sequence). The CDR3 is 14 residues long. V was pared by 7 bases and J by 4 bases, with 10 bases of the junction left unmatched. The CDR3: CSVSGQAVYNEQFF. CDR3 sequence (DNA): TGCAGTGTTTCCGGACAGGCGGTATACAATGAGCAGTTCTTC.

V gene TRBV27 combines with J gene TRBJ2-4; TRBD2 aligns across 8 bases. The CDR3 consists of 15 residues. Germline V gives CDR1 MNHEY, CDR2 SMNVEV (reference sequence). Trimming at V came to 3 bases and at J to 6 bases, leaving 7 bases not matched to a gene. The CDR3 DNA sequence: TGTGCCAGCAGTTTTACGGGAGGGCCTGGAAACATTCAGTACTTC. This codes for CASSFTGGPGNIQYF.

The CDR3 reads CASSLGPMRGQTQYF. The CDR3 coding sequence is TGTGCCAGCAGCTTAGGACCGATGAGGGGACAGACCCAGTACTTC. J is TRBJ2-5 and V is TRBV11-2, with D tentatively TRBD1 or TRBD2 (5 bases each). V gave up 1 base and J gave up 6 bases, with 15 bases separating them. Germline values: CDR1 SGHAT, CDR2 FQNNGV. The CDR3 has 15 residues.

V gene TRBV27 combines with J gene TRBJ2-7; a weak D match, TRBD2 (7 bases). V was trimmed by 8 bases and J by 2 bases, leaving 16 bases between them. The CDR3 sequence is 14 residues long. CDR1 MNHEY and CDR2 SMNVEV come from the germline V gene (reference sequence). This chain's CDR3 is CASAALGGPYEQYF. Here the CDR3 DNA reads TGTGCCAGCGCGGCCTTGGGGGGGCCCTACGAGCAGTACTTC.

In DNA form, the CDR3 reads TGTGCCTGGAATCGACCACCAGCCCACTACGAGCAGTACTTC. Translation gives CAWNRPPAHYEQYF. V and J are TRBV30 and TRBJ2-7; D gene unclear. Germline V gene data show CDR1 as GTSNPN and CDR2 as SVGIG (reference sequence). The V gene lost 4 bases and the J gene lost 3 bases, with 16 bases spanning the gap. This CDR3 has 14 amino acids.

The chain links TRBV9 to TRBJ2-1; D is ambiguous. CDR3 length equals 15 residues. Trimming cost V 3 bases and J 4 bases, with 14 bases left between them. Germline V gives CDR1 SGDLS, CDR2 YYNGEE. CDR3 DNA: TGTGCCAGCAGCGCCGGGTCGCTGGAATACAATGAGCAGTTCTTC. Residues: CASSAGSLEYNEQFF.

On this clonotype itself: Lacking the conserved final phenylalanine or tryptophan, this CDR3 likely reflects a read error. The chain couples TRBV20-1 to TRBJ2-1; 8 positions match TRBD2. CDR1 DFQATT and CDR2 SNEGSKA come from the germline V gene (reference sequence). The CDR3 sequence is 13 residues long. The CDR3 coding sequence is TGCAGTGCCATAGCGGGGTCCTTCAATGAGCAGTTCCTC. The encoded protein is CSAIAGSFNEQFL.

This clonotype was recorded only once. The chain joins TRBV30 to TRBJ1-1; D unclear. Trimming shortened V by 0 bases and J by 8 bases, and 13 bases separated the two germline ends. Germline V gene lookup returns CDR1 GTSNPN and CDR2 SVGIG (reference sequence). The CDR3 extends over 13 amino acids. CDR3 protein: CAWSVWEEIEAFF. The CDR3 DNA reads TGTGCCTGGAGTGTGTGGGAGGAGATCGAAGCTTTCTTT.